This T cell receptor (beta chain) was captured in a study of cytotoxic CD8 clonotypes in ibrutinib-treated CLL. In the study overall: Of a cohort that held about a dozen relapsed/refractory and some 14 treatment-naive patients, some 17 were IGHV unmutated. Samples had a mean of around 280,000 productive templates and some 94,000 productive rearrangements. Once treatment had gone on for a median of around eleven months, range 6 to 36, response samples were drawn. The study's findings and limits: Sustained-remission and progressing patients were not sampled at matched times.

Regarding this clone: Its matching antigen is unknown.

With 1 base removed from V and 4 bases from J, the gap between germline ends came to 5 bases. Germline-derived CDR1 and CDR2 are SGDLS and YYNGEE. The CDR3 is 12 amino acids. Assay: immunoSEQ multiplex PCR; the TCRdb copy retains only in-frame clones and omits some. The sample has some 200,000 clones; roughly 65% are singletons. This sequence joins TRBV9 and TRBJ2-5; D remains ambiguous. The receptor comes from a human donor with chronic lymphocytic leukemia. The sequencing used PBMCs, collected after 12 months of ibrutinib treatment. CDR3 loop: CASSVPGETQYF. The DNA of the CDR3 is TGTGCCAGCAGCGTACCAGGAGAGACCCAGTACTTC.